This T cell receptor (beta chain) was obtained from a study of blood T cell repertoires in COVID-19. Overall study: Sites in the United States, Italy and Spain provided acute and convalescent COVID-19 samples. PBMCs, B-cell-depleted T cells, or T cells were the source of the cDNA or gDNA that made up the material.

Original handling: Cell counts per sample came from amplifying reference gene primers. Data came from immunoSEQ multiplex PCR; TCRdb stores just in-frame clones and leaves some out. Clone size and the V and J calls come from that table; the DNA yielded D and trimming. The sample holds 310,000 or so clones, around 87% seen once. Germline trimming cut 3 bases from V and 1 base from J; bases unmatched to any gene: 16. Germline CDR1 SGHVS, CDR2 FQNEAQ. This CDR3 comprises 20 residues. The clonotype comes from a woman in her thirties who had recovered from COVID-19. V is TRBV7-8 and J is TRBJ2-3; 10 bases line up with TRBD2. What was sequenced was peripheral blood. The CDR3 is CASSLVILAGGKEGTDTQYF. In nucleotides, the CDR3 is TGTGCCAGCAGCTTGGTTATCTTAGCGGGGGGAAAGGAGGGCACAGATACGCAGTATTTT.